This TCR beta chain was sequenced during a study of blood T cells in healthy people across ages. This clonotype came up once. The CDR3 loop spans 16 amino acids. Trimming cost V 8 bases and J 8 bases, with 25 bases left between them. Per the germline V gene, CDR1 is MGHDK and CDR2 is SYGVNS. Alongside a J-beta primer mix, a sample-barcoded 5' primer served in a second PCR lasting roughly 7 to 11 cycles. TCRdb reanalysed the 5' RACE reads using MiXCR and keeps one entry per CDR3 protein. The data hold approximately 810,000 distinct CDR3 sequences, with 35% to 40% observed a single time. This clonotype was obtained from a man in his late teens or twenties in good health. V and J are TRBV25-1 and TRBJ2-1; D may be TRBD1 or TRBD2 (5 bases each). Sequencing input: blood. The CDR3 DNA sequence: TGTGCCAGCTCAGCGTTCGAAGTGAGGGGTAGCGATGAGCAGTTCTTC. The encoded protein is CASSAFEVRGSDEQFF.